The next 22 T cell receptor beta chains were all read from a single sample in a study of vaccination effects on CD4 cells after COVID-19. Within the ViraFEST assay, antigen-specific CD4+ T cells underwent expansion with viral peptide pools prior to sequencing. The culture ran for approximately 10 days before CD4+ T cells were isolated. Vaccinated recipients, who were negative for nucleocapsid antibodies, had no history of SARS-CoV-2 infection. The assay was immunoSEQ multiplex PCR, and TCRdb's table has in-frame clones only and misses some. The table records 50,000 to 65,000 clones, roughly 73% of them present only once. What these receptors recognize is not known. The sequencing used CD4+ T cells from PBMCs cultured with HCoV-OC43 spike peptides, collected before COVID-19 vaccination. The subset was: HCoV-OC43 spike overlapping peptide pool stimulation. These receptor sequences come from a human donor who received a COVID-19 vaccine.

The chain combines TRBV5-6 with TRBJ1-5; 7 bases agree with TRBD1. The V segment lost 3 bases and the J segment 6 bases; nucleotides outside the gene matches: 12. CDR3 length: 16 residues. Germline CDR1 reads SGHDT; CDR2 reads YYEEEE. The CDR3 loop is CASSSSRQGGVQPQHF. The DNA of the CDR3 is TGTGCCAGCAGCTCCTCAAGACAGGGCGGTGTTCAGCCCCAGCATTTT.

The sample holds one count of this clone. The chain is built from TRBV18 and TRBJ2-1, with 12 bases fitting TRBD2. CDR3 length: 15 residues. J lost 4 bases, V lost 6 bases, and 4 bases had no gene match. Per the germline V gene, CDR1 is KGHSH and CDR2 is LQKENI. CDR3 in DNA: TGTGCCAGCTCGCCGACTAGCGGGGGTTACAATGAGCAGTTCTTC. Translation gives CASSPTSGGYNEQFF.

The rearrangement links TRBV5-4 to TRBJ2-1, with TRBD1 matching over 7 bases. Looked up from germline, CDR1 is SGHNT and CDR2 is YYREEE (reference sequence). V lost 4 bases, J lost 9 bases, and 7 bases stayed unmatched. This CDR3 comprises 13 residues. The CDR3 DNA reads as TGTGCCAGCAGCAAAACAGGGGTCCCTGAGCAGTTCTTC. It translates to CASSKTGVPEQFF.

The CDR3 region is CASSLTGTEVSQPQHF. The CDR3 nucleotides read TGCGCCAGCAGCCTAACCGGGACCGAAGTAAGTCAGCCCCAGCATTTT. The chain combines TRBV5-1 with TRBJ1-5, with TRBD1 as a possible D gene (5 bases). Trimming took off 4 bases at V and 6 bases at J, with 20 bases between the two ends. CDR1 and CDR2 (germline): SGHRS, YFSETQ. This CDR3 comprises 16 residues.

V is TRBV2 and J is TRBJ2-4; D is unclear. The V gene lost 3 bases and the J gene lost 1 base, with 4 bases spanning the gap. The CDR3 loop spans 13 amino acids. Germline lookup yields CDR1 SNHLY and CDR2 FYNNEI. CDR3 DNA: TGTGCCAGCAGTGAGGCGGCCAAAAACATTCAGTACTTC. This codes for CASSEAAKNIQYF.

The rearrangement uses TRBV5-1 and TRBJ2-3; no reliable D call. The CDR3 is 16 residues long. The V and J ends lost 0 bases and 0 bases respectively, with 11 bases between them. The V gene's germline CDR1 is SGHRS and CDR2 YFSETQ. In DNA, the CDR3 is TGCGCCAGCAGCTTGGCCTGGGCAACTAGCACAGATACGCAGTATTTT. It is translated as CASSLAWATSTDTQYF.

The V and J genes are TRBV3-1 (or the pseudogene TRBV3-2) and TRBJ1-2, with D tentatively TRBD1 (6 bases). Germline V gene data show CDR1 as LGHDT and CDR2 as YNNKEL (reference sequence). V lost 4 bases and J 7 bases, leaving 16 bases between the germline ends. This CDR3 has 14 amino acids. CDR3 sequence (DNA): TGTGCCAGCAGCCCCCAAGTGGGGGGGCTTGGCTACACCTTC. Its translation is CASSPQVGGLGYTF.

This chain uses TRBV3-1 (or the pseudogene TRBV3-2) with TRBJ1-4; D is unresolved. The CDR3 sequence is 15 residues long. Trimming took off 5 bases at V and 7 bases at J, with 17 bases between the two ends. The germline V gene encodes CDR1 LGHDT and CDR2 YNNKEL (reference sequence). CDR3 in DNA: TGTGCCAGCAGCTCCCGGGGAGGGTGGGGTGAAAAACTGTTTTTT. Protein: CASSSRGGWGEKLFF.

This clone has a handful of counts. The CDR3 region has the DNA TGTGCCAGCAGCGCATCATCGCACCTAGGGGGCTACACCTTC. This sequence encodes CASSASSHLGGYTF. V is TRBV9 and J is TRBJ1-2, with D uncertain. Trimming cost V 3 bases and J 8 bases, with 17 bases left between them. The CDR3 has 14 amino acids. The germline CDR1 and CDR2 sequences are SGDLS and YYNGEE.

Notes on this clone: Sequence at one end of the junction differs from germline and may be a read error. This chain joins TRBV5-4 and TRBJ1-2; D is ambiguous. The CDR3 sequence is 14 residues long. Germline V gives CDR1 SGHNT, CDR2 YYREEE (reference sequence). CDR3 amino acids: CTSSYRAANYGYTF. The CDR3 nucleotides read TGTACCAGCAGCTATCGGGCAGCTAACTATGGCTACACCTTC.

This chain connects TRBV7-3 to TRBJ2-1, with D possibly TRBD2 on 6 matching bases. The CDR3 runs to 15 residues. Trimming removed 5 bases from V and 3 bases from J, with 14 bases in between. CDR1 and CDR2 from the germline V gene are SGHTA and FQGTGA. Written as DNA, the CDR3 is TGTGCCAGCAGCCCGTCCGGGAGCTTCTACAATGAGCAGTTCTTC. Residues: CASSPSGSFYNEQFF.

This clone appeared once. The chain couples TRBV4-1 to TRBJ2-6; possibly TRBD1 or TRBD2 for D (5 bases each). Germline CDR1 and CDR2: MGHRA and YSYEKL. V gave up 4 bases and J gave up 0 bases, with 19 bases separating them. The CDR3 covers 19 residues. This CDR3 reads CASSRPGPTIVSGANVLTF. CDR3 bases: TGCGCCAGCAGCCGCCCGGGACCAACTATTGTCTCTGGGGCCAACGTCCTGACTTTC.

This chain joins TRBV19 and TRBJ1-2, with D possibly matching TRBD1 (5 bases). This CDR3 region has 13 residues. CDR1 is LNHDA and CDR2 is SQIVND in the germline V gene (reference sequence). V lost 4 bases, J lost 5 bases, and 11 bases lay in between. For the CDR3, the DNA is TGTGCCAGTAGTAAGGCAGGGAGATATGGCTACACCTTC. It translates to CASSKAGRYGYTF.

The chain has TRBV25-1 and TRBJ2-7, with D perhaps given as TRBD1 or TRBD2 (5 bases each). The germline CDR1 and CDR2 sequences are MGHDK and SYGVNS. Trimming removed 9 bases at V and 2 bases at J, with 14 bases between. The CDR3 has 13 residues. CDR3 region: CASTRDGTYEQYV. In nucleotides, the CDR3 is TGTGCCAGTACCCGGGACGGCACCTACGAGCAGTACGTC.

The chain combines TRBV12-3 or TRBV12-4 with TRBJ1-1; D call uncertain. Trimming pared 4 bases from V and 5 bases from J, leaving 8 bases between. CDR3 size: 12 residues. CDR3 nucleotides: TGTGCCAGCAGTTCGCCGGGGACTGAAGCTTTCTTT. Translated, it gives CASSSPGTEAFF.

This chain links TRBV11-2 with TRBJ1-3; TRBD1 might be the D (5 bases). The CDR3 sequence is 16 residues long. Trimming took off 1 base at V and 0 bases at J, with 10 bases between the two ends. CDR1 SGHAT and CDR2 FQNNGV come from the germline V gene. The CDR3 coding sequence is TGTGCCAGCAGCTTAGCGGACACCTACTCTGGAAACACCATATATTTT. As protein: CASSLADTYSGNTIYF.

The chain is built from TRBV19 and TRBJ1-5, with TRBD1 as a possible D gene (5 bases). The CDR3 has 14 residues. Germline assignment: CDR1 LNHDA and CDR2 SQIVND (reference sequence). V gave up 2 bases and J gave up 5 bases, with 10 bases separating them. The CDR3 reads CASSIRGADQPQHF. The CDR3 nucleotides are TGTGCCAGTAGTATAAGGGGAGCAGATCAGCCCCAGCATTTT.

V is TRBV9 and J is TRBJ1-2; possible D gene TRBD1, 6 bases. Per germline, CDR1 SGDLS and CDR2 YYNGEE. The CDR3 runs to 14 residues. The V and J ends lost 0 bases and 2 bases respectively, with 8 bases between them. Written as DNA, the CDR3 is TGTGCCAGCAGCGTAGGTCAGGGGAACTATGGCTACACCTTC. This codes for CASSVGQGNYGYTF.

The chain is built from TRBV6-5 and TRBJ2-6; unclear D gene. Trimming took 7 bases from V and 0 from J, leaving 10 bases between them. Germline CDR1 reads MNHEY; CDR2 reads SVGAGI. This CDR3 contains 15 residues. The DNA for the CDR3 is TGTGCCAGCAATTCCCGGAGCTCTGGGGCCAACGTCCTGACTTTC. This translates into CASNSRSSGANVLTF.

This chain joins TRBV29-1 and TRBJ1-2; D remains ambiguous. This CDR3 has 10 residues. The V end was cut by 0 bases, the J end by 5 bases, with 1 base between. The germline V gene has CDR1 SQVTM and CDR2 ANQGSEA. The CDR3 DNA follows: TGCAGCGTTGAAGATTATGGCTACACCTTC. Its translation is CSVEDYGYTF.

The rearrangement uses TRBV27 and TRBJ1-2; D is uncertain. CDR3 length equals 15 residues. V lost 2 bases, J lost 5 bases, and 15 bases lay in between. Germline CDR1 and CDR2: MNHEY and SMNVEV (reference sequence). DNA of the CDR3: TGTGCCAGCAGTTTAAGTGAGTTAGAGACTTATGGCTACACCTTC. Its protein product is CASSLSELETYGYTF.

This chain joins TRBV10-2 and TRBJ2-5; 7 bases align to TRBD1. The trim removed 8 bases at V and 4 bases at J, leaving 10 bases unmatched. This CDR3 contains 14 residues. The germline V gene encodes CDR1 WSHSY and CDR2 SAAADI. CDR3 protein: CASGRQGFLETQYF. The CDR3 nucleotides are TGCGCCAGCGGAAGACAGGGTTTTTTAGAGACCCAGTACTTC.